These 24 T cell receptor beta chains were sequenced from one sample in a study of blood T cells in healthy people across ages (dated by TCRdb to between 2014 and 2016). The library was generated by 5' RACE. Sequencing instrument: Illumina HiSeq 2500. A second PCR of about 7 to 12 cycles was run with a J-beta primer mix and a sample-barcoded 5' primer. TCRdb applied fastp at Q25 and MiXCR to the public reads, then kept only in-frame beta chains. Each entry is one CDR3 protein sequence, shown with its most common DNA and genes. The sample records about a million distinct CDR3 sequences, approximately 50% of which are singletons. The ten top clones hold 20% to 25% of the sample. Sequenced sample: blood. These receptors all stem from a woman aged 55-70 years in good health.

This chain uses TRBV12-3 or TRBV12-4 with TRBJ2-7, with unresolved D. The V gene lost 4 bases and the J gene lost 3 bases, with 19 bases spanning the gap. CDR3 length equals 16 residues. The CDR3 nucleotides are TGTGCCAGCAGTTCCGCTTGGCGCGGTCTGGGCTACGAGCAGTACTTC. Protein: CASSSAWRGLGYEQYF.

There are a few counts of this clonotype. DNA of the CDR3: TGCGCCAGCAGCCAAGAAGATACGAGGGGGACCGGGGCCAAAAACATTCAGTACTTC. Protein: CASSQEDTRGTGAKNIQYF. The rearrangement uses TRBV4-1 and TRBJ2-4; a possible D gene is TRBD1 (6 bases). CDR3 length equals 19 residues. Trimming shortened V by 0 bases and J by 1 base, and 19 bases separated the two germline ends. Germline assignment: CDR1 MGHRA and CDR2 YSYEKL.

This clonotype was seen a single time. V is TRBV6-2 or TRBV6-3 and J is TRBJ2-7, with 9 bases lining up with TRBD2. The CDR3 runs to 14 residues. With 6 bases clipped from V and 5 bases from J, the junction kept 8 bases outside the gene matches. Germline values: CDR1 MNHEY, CDR2 SVGEGT. The CDR3 DNA follows: TGTGCCAGCAGGGATAGCGGGAGAGGGGACGAGCAGTACTTC. It translates to CASRDSGRGDEQYF.

The chain employs TRBV29-1 and TRBJ2-7; no clear D gene. V lost 1 base and J 3 bases, leaving 10 bases between the germline ends. The germline CDR1 and CDR2 sequences are SQVTM and ANQGSEA. The CDR3 is 13 residues long. The CDR3 loop is CSVEAGGNYEQYF. The CDR3 DNA sequence: TGCAGCGTTGAAGCAGGTGGGAACTACGAGCAGTACTTC.

The V call is TRBV7-9, the J call TRBJ2-5; the D is unclear. The V gene lost 4 bases and the J gene lost 11 bases, with 14 bases spanning the gap. CDR3 length: 12 amino acids. Germline assignment: CDR1 SEHNR and CDR2 FQNEAQ (reference sequence). The CDR3 here is CASSSEADQQYF. The CDR3 nucleotides are TGTGCCAGCAGCTCCGAAGCCGACCAGCAGTACTTC.

Only a few counts were recorded for this clonotype. CDR3 sequence reads: CASSPRQNTDTQYF. The CDR3 bases are TGTGCCAGCTCACCGCGGCAGAACACAGATACGCAGTATTTT. The rearrangement links TRBV18 to TRBJ2-3; the D is unclear. This CDR3 is 14 amino acids long. The V and J ends lost 3 bases and 2 bases respectively, with 9 bases between them. Germline CDR1 and CDR2: KGHSH and LQKENI.

This clonotype was observed a few times. J is TRBJ2-3 and V is TRBV6-5, with 7 bases fitting TRBD1. CDR3 length: 17 residues. V lost 2 bases and J lost 0; bases outside the gene matches: 8. Per germline, CDR1 MNHEY and CDR2 SVGAGI. In DNA, the CDR3 is TGTGCCAGCAGTTACACTTCCGGGACAGACAGCACAGATACGCAGTATTTT. This gives the protein CASSYTSGTDSTDTQYF.

The chain recombines TRBV11-1 with TRBJ1-4, with D uncertain. The CDR3 totals 13 residues. V gave up 4 bases and J gave up 4 bases, with 7 bases separating them. The germline V gene has CDR1 SGHAT and CDR2 FQDESV (reference sequence). CDR3: CASSYGGNEKLFF. The CDR3 DNA follows: TGTGCCAGCAGCTACGGTGGTAATGAAAAACTGTTTTTT.

The chain carries TRBV3-1 and TRBJ2-1, with a possible D match to TRBD2 (5 bases). Trimming removed 7 bases from V and 10 bases from J, with 23 bases in between. Germline CDR1 reads LGHDT; CDR2 reads YNNKEL (reference sequence). This CDR3 has 15 residues. CDR3 bases: TGTGCCAGCACCTCCGTAGTTGACCCGGGATCAGAGCAGTTCTTC. It is translated as CASTSVVDPGSEQFF.

The chain employs TRBV20-1 and TRBJ2-5; TRBD1 matches at 11 bases. The last part of the DNA fits TRBJ2-7 better; the J call may be wrong. CDR1 and CDR2 from the germline V gene are DFQATT and SNEGSKA (reference sequence). The CDR3 has 14 residues. The CDR3 sequence: CSATLGTGGYEQYF. The CDR3 coding sequence is TGCAGTGCCACCCTCGGGACAGGGGGCTACGAGCAGTACTTC.

This clonotype came up a few times. The chain carries TRBV7-2 and TRBJ2-5; 12 bases fit TRBD1. The DNA end is more similar to TRBJ2-7, so the J call may be wrong. Germline values: CDR1 SGHTA, CDR2 FQGNSA. The CDR3 has 16 amino acids. The CDR3 is CASSVLRDRGLHEQYF. The CDR3 coding sequence is TGTGCCAGCAGCGTCCTCCGGGACAGGGGGCTACACGAGCAGTACTTC.

The rearrangement uses TRBV20-1 and TRBJ2-1; no firm D call. V lost 3 bases and J 5 bases, leaving 5 bases between the germline ends. CDR1 and CDR2 from the germline V gene are DFQATT and SNEGSKA (reference sequence). The CDR3 covers 11 residues. CDR3 loop: CSASANNEQFF. The DNA of the CDR3 is TGCAGTGCTAGTGCTAACAATGAGCAGTTCTTC.

In nucleotides, the CDR3 is TGTGCCAGCAGTTATGGACTGACTGTGGAGCAGTATTTT. Amino acids: CASSYGLTVEQYF. The chain couples TRBV27 to TRBJ2-3; D might be TRBD2 (5 bases). Per germline, CDR1 MNHEY and CDR2 SMNVEV (reference sequence). V lost 4 bases, J lost 11 bases, and 16 bases lay in between. CDR3 length equals 13 residues.

This clonotype was recorded once. V and J are TRBV27 and TRBJ2-7, with 7 bases aligning to TRBD1. V was clipped by 2 bases and J by 3 bases; unmatched bases: 4. Germline lookup yields CDR1 MNHEY and CDR2 SMNVEV (reference sequence). The CDR3 has 14 amino acids. The CDR3 region is CASSLGQEYYEQYF. The CDR3 DNA is TGTGCCAGCAGTTTAGGACAGGAGTACTACGAGCAGTACTTC.

In regard to this clonotype: This may come from a read error, since a much larger clone is one base off. The chain uses TRBV29-1 and TRBJ2-5; 7 bases are shared with TRBD2. The end of the DNA is better explained by TRBJ2-1, so the J call may be wrong. The CDR3 runs to 14 residues. Germline V gives CDR1 SQVTM, CDR2 ANQGSEA. As DNA, the CDR3 is TGCAGCGCGACCGAGCGGGGCCGTCAAGAGACCCAGTTCTTC. This sequence encodes CSATERGRQETQFF.

This clonotype showed up just a few times. The rearrangement links TRBV27 to TRBJ2-5; D assignment may be TRBD1 or TRBD2 (5 bases each). CDR1 is MNHEY and CDR2 is SMNVEV in the germline V gene (reference sequence). The germline V and J ends were trimmed by 2 bases and 4 bases, with 11 bases remaining between them. This CDR3 has 14 amino acids. CDR3 loop: CASSLARGPETQYF. The CDR3 DNA is TGTGCCAGCAGTTTAGCCCGGGGACCAGAGACCCAGTACTTC.

This clonotype has a handful of counts. The V and J genes are TRBV6-1 and TRBJ2-6; D remains ambiguous. Trimming took 6 bases from V and 0 from J, leaving 12 bases between them. Germline-derived CDR1 and CDR2 are MNHNS and SASEGT. This CDR3 spans 16 amino acids. DNA of the CDR3: TGTGCCAGCAGAGTCCCCGGCTTCTCTGGGGCCAACGTCCTGACTTTC. Translation: CASRVPGFSGANVLTF.

The rearrangement uses TRBV5-1 and TRBJ2-1; 11 positions agree with TRBD2. CDR1 SGHRS and CDR2 YFSETQ come from the germline V gene. The ends lost 0 bases at V and 7 bases at J; junction bases unmatched: 9. The CDR3 is 17 residues long. CDR3 DNA: TGCGCCAGCAGCTTGGGGTTACTAGCGGGAGTCTATAATGAGCAGTTCTTC. It translates to CASSLGLLAGVYNEQFF.

A few counts support this clonotype. This chain connects TRBV7-2 to TRBJ2-5; 7 nucleotides agree with TRBD1. The J call may not be correct, given that the DNA end is closer to TRBJ2-7. The CDR3 runs to 14 residues. Germline CDR1 SGHTA, CDR2 FQGNSA. The CDR3, as DNA: TGTGCCAGCAGCTTAGGGGGACAGATCTACGAGCAGTACTTC. This encodes CASSLGGQIYEQYF.

The V and J genes are TRBV10-3 and TRBJ2-7; weak D call: TRBD1 (5 bases). Germline V gene lookup returns CDR1 ENHRY and CDR2 SYGVKD. The CDR3 is 18 residues long. V dropped 4 bases and J dropped 2 bases, with 24 bases sitting between them. The CDR3 sequence: CAISVGPLAGPRTYEQYF. Here the CDR3 DNA reads TGTGCCATCAGTGTTGGCCCGTTGGCAGGGCCTCGAACCTACGAGCAGTACTTC.

V is TRBV6-1 and J is TRBJ2-4; 15 bases are shared with TRBD2. The J call could be wrong; TRBJ2-7 is a better fit for the DNA end. CDR3 length: 19 residues. CDR1 is MNHNS, CDR2 SASEGT, per germline. CDR3 region: CASSPRPGLAGGSLFEQYF. CDR3 DNA sequence: TGTGCCAGCAGTCCTCGGCCGGGACTAGCGGGAGGCTCTCTTTTCGAGCAGTACTTC.

This clonotype came up a few times. The chain couples TRBV29-1 to TRBJ2-4; D ambiguous. V was clipped by 3 bases and J by 2 bases, with 8 bases between them. The germline V gene encodes CDR1 SQVTM and CDR2 ANQGSEA. The CDR3 spans 13 residues. CDR3 DNA sequence: TGCAGCGTTGAGGGTGGGTCCAAAAACATTCAGTACTTC. It encodes CSVEGGSKNIQYF.

To note about this clonotype: A read error may be the cause here, since a much bigger clone is one base away. The chain couples TRBV3-1 to TRBJ2-7; no firm D call. Gene TRBJ2-5 matches the end of the DNA better, so the J call may be wrong. Per the germline V gene, CDR1 is LGHDT and CDR2 is YNNKEL (reference sequence). The CDR3 is made up of 11 amino acids. CDR3 coding DNA: TGTGCCAGCACCCTGGAGGAGACCCAGTACTTC. Translating it yields CASTLEETQYF.

This clonotype was seen more than once but under ten times. In nucleotides, the CDR3 is TGCGCCAGCAGCTTGATGCGGGGGGCCTACGAGCAGTACTTC. This encodes CASSLMRGAYEQYF. This rearrangement joins TRBV5-1 to TRBJ2-7, with TRBD2 identical over 8 bases. The trim removed 1 base at V and 2 bases at J, leaving 2 bases unmatched. The germline gives CDR1 SGHRS, CDR2 YFSETQ. The CDR3 has 14 residues.